The T cell receptor beta chain described here comes from a study of early T cells in non-severe SARS-CoV-2 infection. About the research overall: It was bulk RNA from unsorted whole blood that was sequenced, and the chains were unpaired. Study conclusions and caveats: A preference for anti-spike CD8 responses marked VDJdb matching, which missed private and CD4 specificities.

V lost 4 bases, J lost 4 bases, and 5 bases lay in between. This CDR3 region has 12 residues. Germline CDR1 is SQVTM and CDR2 is ANQGSEA. Unique molecular identifiers (one per individual cDNA molecule) were attached. A single record per CDR3 protein comes from TCRdb applying MiXCR to the 5' RACE reads. The table has about 71,000 distinct CDR3 sequences, about an eighth seen once. Of note for this clonotype: Its antigen is as yet unknown.

The V call is TRBV29-1, the J call TRBJ2-6, with unresolved D. Sequencing used whole blood, obtained at baseline. The TCR was taken from an adult who was a healthcare worker with PCR-confirmed SARS-CoV-2 infection or an uninfected control (not recorded which). DNA for the CDR3: TGCAGCGTTGCGTCGGGGGCCAACGTCCTGACTTTC. Protein: CSVASGANVLTF.